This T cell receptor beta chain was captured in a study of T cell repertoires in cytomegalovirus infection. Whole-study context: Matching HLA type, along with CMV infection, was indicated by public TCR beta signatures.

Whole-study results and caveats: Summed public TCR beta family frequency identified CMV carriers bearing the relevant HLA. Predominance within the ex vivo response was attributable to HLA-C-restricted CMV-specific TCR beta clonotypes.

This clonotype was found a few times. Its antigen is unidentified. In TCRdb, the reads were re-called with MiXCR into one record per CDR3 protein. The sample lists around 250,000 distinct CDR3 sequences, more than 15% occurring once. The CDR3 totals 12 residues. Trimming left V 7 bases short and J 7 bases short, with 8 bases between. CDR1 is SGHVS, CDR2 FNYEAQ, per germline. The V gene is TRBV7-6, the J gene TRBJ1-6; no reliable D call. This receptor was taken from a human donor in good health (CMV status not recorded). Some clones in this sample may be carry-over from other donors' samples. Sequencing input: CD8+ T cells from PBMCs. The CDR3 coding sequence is TGTGCCAGCACCTTCCAGAATTCACCCCTCCACTTT. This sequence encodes CASTFQNSPLHF.